The 32 T cell receptor beta chains listed next were all sequenced from one sample in a study of T-cell memory formation after mild COVID-19. Each CDR3 protein is one row after TCRdb ran MiXCR on the 5' RACE reads. This table has roughly 580,000 distinct CDR3 sequences, approximately 18% appearing once. The sample was PBMCs or a T cell subset sorted from them (not recorded which). The receptors stem from an adult woman who had mild COVID-19 (a few samples of this study predate the infection). Cell type and time point are not known.

This clonotype came up a few times. This chain uses TRBV7-2 with TRBJ2-7, with 9 positions matching TRBD1. The CDR3 runs 14 residues. CDR1 SGHTA and CDR2 FQGNSA come from the germline V gene. V trimming: 5 bases; J trimming: 8 bases; junction bases outside the gene matches: 10. CDR3 nucleotides: TGTGCCAGCAGCACCGTGGACAGGGGTTGGCAGCAGTACTTC. Its translation: CASSTVDRGWQQYF.

A few counts support this clonotype. The chain joins TRBV9 to TRBJ1-5; TRBD1 is a possible D gene (5 bases). The germline gives CDR1 SGDLS, CDR2 YYNGEE. Trimming removed 3 bases from V and 6 bases from J, with 16 bases in between. This CDR3 is 15 amino acids long. CDR3 in DNA: TGTGCCAGCAGCGGGGACCATTCATCCCCTCAGCCCCAGCATTTT. It codes for CASSGDHSSPQPQHF. Together with reference TRBV9 and TRBJ1-5, the CDR3 gives the full variable domain: DSGVTQTPKHLITATGQRVTLRCSPRSGDLSVYWYQQSLDQGLQFLIQYYNGEERAKGNILERFSAQQFPDLHSELNLSSLELGDSALYFCASSGDHSSPQPQHFGDGTRLSIL.

In its sample, this clonotype was seen a few times. The J gene is TRBJ2-3, the V gene TRBV4-1; a possible D gene is TRBD2 (6 bases). From germline, CDR1 is MGHRA and CDR2 YSYEKL. Trimming left V 0 bases short and J 2 bases short, with 12 bases between. This CDR3 has 16 residues. This CDR3 reads CASSQDRGTSTDTQYF. Written as DNA, the CDR3 is TGCGCCAGCAGCCAAGATCGGGGGACTTCCACAGATACGCAGTATTTT.

The chain joins TRBV3-1 to TRBJ1-5, with D perhaps matching TRBD1 (6 bases). The germline V gene encodes CDR1 LGHDT and CDR2 YNNKEL (reference sequence). Trimming removed 4 bases at V and 6 bases at J, with 13 bases between. This CDR3 region has 14 residues. The CDR3 DNA sequence: TGTGCCAGCAGCCCCGAAGGGGGAAGTCAGCCCCAGCATTTT. This codes for CASSPEGGSQPQHF.

This rearrangement joins TRBV7-2 to TRBJ1-1; no clear D gene. Looked up from germline, CDR1 is SGHTA and CDR2 is FQGNSA. CDR3 length equals 12 residues. With 4 bases removed from V and 6 bases from J, the gap between germline ends came to 9 bases. The CDR3 reads CASSSDLAEAFF. The CDR3 coding sequence is TGTGCCAGCAGCTCCGACTTAGCTGAAGCTTTCTTT.

This clonotype has just a few counts. V and J are TRBV6-5 and TRBJ2-3; 7 positions agree with TRBD2. The CDR3 totals 16 residues. From germline, CDR1 is MNHEY and CDR2 SVGAGI. V shed 5 bases, J shed 1 base, and the junction held 9 bases outside the gene matches. For the CDR3, the DNA is TGTGCCAGCAGTCCTCTCGGGAGGTGGGGCACAGATACGCAGTATTTT. Translating gives CASSPLGRWGTDTQYF.

The CDR3 loop reads CASSQDWALAGVYNEQFF. As DNA, the CDR3 is TGTGCCAGCAGCCAAGATTGGGCCCTAGCGGGAGTCTACAATGAGCAGTTCTTC. This sequence joins TRBV3-1 and TRBJ2-1; TRBD2 matches at 10 bases. The CDR3 sequence is 18 residues long. Per the germline V gene, CDR1 is LGHDT and CDR2 is YNNKEL (reference sequence). The trim removed 0 bases at V and 3 bases at J, leaving 8 bases unmatched.

This clonotype has only a few counts. The gene calls are TRBV7-9 and TRBJ2-7, with 8 bases identical to TRBD1. The CDR3 totals 16 residues. J gave up 9 bases and V 5 bases, and 18 bases lay outside the gene matches. Germline V gene sequence: CDR1 SEHNR, CDR2 FQNEAQ (reference sequence). The DNA of the CDR3 is TGTGCCAGCAGCCTTCCACCCGACAGGGGTTATCCGGCGCAGTACTTC. It specifies CASSLPPDRGYPAQYF.

The chain is built from TRBV27 and TRBJ1-5; D unclear. Trimming took off 5 bases at V and 4 bases at J, with 6 bases between the two ends. CDR1 and CDR2 from the germline V gene are MNHEY and SMNVEV (reference sequence). This CDR3 contains 12 residues. CDR3 sequence: CASSDPNQPQHF. DNA of the CDR3: TGTGCCAGCAGTGACCCTAATCAGCCCCAGCATTTT.

The J gene is TRBJ2-3, the V gene TRBV9; D unresolved. V gave up 4 bases and J gave up 5 bases, with 8 bases separating them. CDR1 is SGDLS and CDR2 is YYNGEE in the germline V gene. The length of the CDR3 is 12 residues. The DNA for the CDR3 is TGTGCCAGCAGCCCGCGGATAGATACGCAGTATTTT. Translating it yields CASSPRIDTQYF.

The chain links TRBV20-1 to TRBJ2-7; 14 nucleotides align to TRBD2. The CDR3 has 15 residues. The ends lost 1 base at V and 3 bases at J; junction bases unmatched: 2. The germline V gene has CDR1 DFQATT and CDR2 SNEGSKA (reference sequence). CDR3 amino acids: CSARGTSGRSYEQYF. In nucleotides, the CDR3 is TGCAGTGCTAGAGGGACTAGCGGGAGGAGCTACGAGCAGTACTTC.

The chain combines TRBV5-5 with TRBJ1-4; D ambiguous. Germline CDR1 and CDR2: SGHKS and YYEKEE (reference sequence). The CDR3 has 11 amino acids. V was pared by 4 bases and J by 8 bases, with 6 bases between. The CDR3 loop is CASSPREKLFF. The CDR3 nucleotides read TGTGCCAGCAGCCCCAGGGAAAAACTGTTTTTT.

This clonotype was picked up many times. This chain joins TRBV29-1 and TRBJ1-1; D is possibly TRBD1 (6 bases). The CDR3 spans 13 residues. CDR1 SQVTM and CDR2 ANQGSEA come from the germline V gene. V was shortened by 6 bases and J by 6 bases, with 17 bases between the two germline ends. CDR3 nucleotides: TGCAGCGTGGTCCCCACAGGGAGGGCTGAAGCTTTCTTT. Amino acid sequence: CSVVPTGRAEAFF.

Here the CDR3 DNA reads TGTGCCAGCAGTTACTCGTTTGGGGACAGTCTAGCCAAAAACATTCAGTACTTC. It is translated as CASSYSFGDSLAKNIQYF. The rearrangement uses TRBV6-5 and TRBJ2-4; 7 bases align to TRBD1. J lost 0 bases, V lost 0 bases, and 8 bases had no gene match. The CDR3 extends over 18 amino acids. Germline CDR1 is MNHEY and CDR2 is SVGAGI.

This clonotype has only a few counts. The chain employs TRBV5-5 and TRBJ2-5; D is uncertain. The CDR3 contains 14 residues. Trimming shortened V by 1 base and J by 0 bases, and 7 bases separated the two germline ends. Germline V gene lookup returns CDR1 SGHKS and CDR2 YYEKEE (reference sequence). The DNA for the CDR3 is TGTGCCAGCAGCTTGCCGAAGTACCAAGAGACCCAGTACTTC. Protein sequence: CASSLPKYQETQYF.

This clonotype has a count of ten or more. V gene TRBV7-9 combines with J gene TRBJ2-1; 8 bases fit TRBD1. V was pared by 4 bases and J by 12 bases, with 5 bases of the junction left unmatched. CDR3 size: 12 residues. Per the germline V gene, CDR1 is SEHNR and CDR2 is FQNEAQ (reference sequence). CDR3 amino acids: CASSSPGTGQFF. The DNA of the CDR3 is TGTGCCAGCAGCTCTCCCGGGACAGGGCAGTTCTTC.

The sample holds a few counts of this clonotype. CDR3 sequence (DNA): TGTGCCAGCAGCCATCCCACCCCCTTTTTAACCGGGACAGGCAATGAGCAGTTCTTC. Translating gives CASSHPTPFLTGTGNEQFF. The chain carries TRBV7-2 and TRBJ2-1; 8 bases line up with TRBD1. This CDR3 is 19 amino acids long. The germline gives CDR1 SGHTA, CDR2 FQGNSA. V was clipped by 5 bases and J by 6 bases; unmatched bases: 21.

The chain carries TRBV4-2 and TRBJ2-5, with TRBD2 identical over 7 bases. Germline assignment: CDR1 LGHNA and CDR2 YNFKEQ. Germline trimming cut 1 base from V and 1 base from J; bases unmatched to any gene: 9. The CDR3 extends over 17 amino acids. This chain's CDR3 is CASSQGGSSSGQETQYF. In DNA form, the CDR3 reads TGTGCCAGCAGCCAAGGTGGCTCGTCTAGCGGCCAAGAGACCCAGTACTTC.

The rearrangement links TRBV7-9 to TRBJ1-6; D not resolved. The V end was cut by 0 bases, the J end by 7 bases, with 1 base between. CDR3 size: 12 residues. CDR1 is SEHNR and CDR2 is FQNEAQ in the germline V gene (reference sequence). CDR3 amino acids: CASSLANSPLHF. Here the CDR3 DNA reads TGTGCCAGCAGCTTAGCCAATTCACCCCTCCACTTT.

This rearrangement joins TRBV6-5 to TRBJ1-1; D gene uncertain. Trimming took 6 bases from V and 1 from J, leaving 12 bases between them. The CDR3 has 14 amino acids. The V gene's germline CDR1 is MNHEY and CDR2 SVGAGI. The CDR3 DNA is TGTGCCAGCAGCCTAAGCTATGGGAACACTGAAGCTTTCTTT. This gives the protein CASSLSYGNTEAFF.

This clonotype was seen a handful of times. V usage is TRBV5-4 and J usage is TRBJ2-5; TRBD1 matches at 7 bases. This CDR3 is built from 14 residues. Germline V gene lookup returns CDR1 SGHNT and CDR2 YYREEE (reference sequence). After removal of 4 bases from V and 2 bases from J, the junction contained 5 bases not matched to a gene. The CDR3 nucleotides read TGTGCCAGCAGCAGATGGGACAGTCAAGAGACCCAGTACTTC. The encoded protein is CASSRWDSQETQYF.

This clonotype was seen a few times. DNA of the CDR3: TGTGCCAGCAGCTTGCTACCTTCCGGGACAGGGGATGAAGCTTTCTTT. Protein product: CASSLLPSGTGDEAFF. The chain employs TRBV5-5 and TRBJ1-1; 10 nucleotides align to TRBD1. J was trimmed by 7 bases and V by 1 base; bases with no gene match: 10. The germline V gene has CDR1 SGHKS and CDR2 YYEKEE (reference sequence). This CDR3 has 16 amino acids.

The CDR3 DNA is TGTGCCAGCAGTTACACTACAACGCCGGGGGAGCTGTTTTTT. This encodes CASSYTTTPGELFF. The chain carries TRBV6-5 and TRBJ2-2, with D unresolved. The CDR3 length is 14 residues. Between the trimmed V and J ends, which lost 2 bases and 8 bases, there was a span of 12 bases. Germline V gene sequence: CDR1 MNHEY, CDR2 SVGAGI.

The chain recombines TRBV20-1 with TRBJ1-2, with D possibly TRBD1 on 5 matching bases. CDR1 DFQATT and CDR2 SNEGSKA come from the germline V gene (reference sequence). Trimming removed 1 base from V and 8 bases from J, with 23 bases in between. There are 16 residues in the CDR3. The CDR3 bases are TGCAGTGCTAGAGCATTCTCCGGGACCGCTTTTGCCGGCTACACCTTC. Protein: CSARAFSGTAFAGYTF.

This clonotype was counted only a few times. V usage is TRBV9 and J usage is TRBJ2-2, with TRBD2 matching over 11 bases. Germline CDR1 and CDR2: SGDLS and YYNGEE. This CDR3 is 17 amino acids long. The V segment lost 0 bases and the J segment 5 bases; nucleotides outside the gene matches: 6. The CDR3 coding sequence is TGTGCCAGCAGCGTAGGATTGCTAGCGGGAGGTACCGGGGAGCTGTTTTTT. It codes for CASSVGLLAGGTGELFF.

The V gene is TRBV18, the J gene TRBJ1-2, with D unclear. V dropped 1 base and J dropped 4 bases, with 10 bases sitting between them. This CDR3 comprises 14 residues. Germline V gene sequence: CDR1 KGHSH, CDR2 LQKENI. CDR3 DNA sequence: TGTGCCAGCTCACCACTCAAGGACTTCTATGGCTACACCTTC. This encodes CASSPLKDFYGYTF.

The rearrangement links TRBV18 to TRBJ1-6; D unclear. The germline V gene has CDR1 KGHSH and CDR2 LQKENI. Trimming took off 3 bases at V and 5 bases at J, with 11 bases between the two ends. CDR3 size: 15 residues. The CDR3 bases are TGTGCCAGCTCACCGCGGAATGTTGATAATTCACCCCTCCACTTT. Protein sequence: CASSPRNVDNSPLHF.

This chain connects TRBV7-9 to TRBJ2-1; D is unclear. Trimming took 5 bases from V and 7 from J, leaving 9 bases between them. The CDR3 is 12 residues long. Per the germline V gene, CDR1 is SEHNR and CDR2 is FQNEAQ (reference sequence). The CDR3 sequence is CASSQWANEQFF. The DNA of the CDR3 is TGTGCCAGCAGCCAATGGGCGAATGAGCAGTTCTTC.

This clonotype has only a few counts. This sequence joins TRBV20-1 and TRBJ2-7; tentative D call: TRBD1 (6 bases). This CDR3 contains 14 residues. Germline values: CDR1 DFQATT, CDR2 SNEGSKA (reference sequence). Trimming pared 4 bases from V and 2 bases from J, leaving 15 bases between. In nucleotides, the CDR3 is TGCAGTGCTACCTTGGCACAGGGTACCTACGAGCAGTACTTC. It translates to CSATLAQGTYEQYF.

V and J are TRBV4-1 and TRBJ2-3; the D gene is possibly TRBD2 (7 bases). This CDR3 contains 17 residues. Trimming shortened V by 1 base and J by 3 bases, and 17 bases separated the two germline ends. Germline-derived CDR1 and CDR2 are MGHRA and YSYEKL. The CDR3 is CASSQVSRGGRTDTQYF. Here the CDR3 DNA reads TGCGCCAGCAGCCAAGTTTCTAGGGGGGGCAGGACAGATACGCAGTATTTT.

Many counts were recorded for this clonotype. The chain employs TRBV29-1 and TRBJ2-6, with D unresolved. Germline CDR1 reads SQVTM; CDR2 reads ANQGSEA. Trimming pared 1 base from V and 4 bases from J, leaving 8 bases between. The CDR3 spans 14 residues. The CDR3 DNA reads as TGCAGCGTTGAAGCCCTGGCCGGGGCCAACGTCCTGACTTTC. Translated: CSVEALAGANVLTF.

This clonotype was detected a few times. V is TRBV5-4 and J is TRBJ1-6, with a possible D match to TRBD1 (6 bases). V lost 4 bases to trimming and J lost 6 bases, with 14 bases between them. The germline V gene has CDR1 SGHNT and CDR2 YYREEE (reference sequence). This CDR3 is built from 15 residues. CDR3 loop: CASSDRQDFNSPLHF. DNA for the CDR3: TGTGCCAGCAGCGACAGACAGGACTTTAATTCACCCCTCCACTTT.